A single sample gave rise to the 18 T cell receptor beta chains below, sequenced in a study of PD-1 blockade in classical Hodgkin lymphoma. The data were produced by immunoSEQ multiplex PCR, yet TCRdb's version contains in-frame clones alone and is incomplete. Of 9,500 to 15,000 clones in the sample, 70% to 85% were seen once. Each of the patients experienced relapse following autologous stem cell transplantation, and their brentuximab vedotin exposure differed. The study purified CD4+ T cells from thawed PBMCs using magnetic negative selection. The sample was CD4+ T cells from blood, taken at baseline. These receptor sequences come from a human donor with classical Hodgkin lymphoma.

In DNA form, the CDR3 reads TGTGCCAGCAGCTTAGCAATGGGGGGGGCGGGTGAAAAACTGTTTTTT. Encoded protein: CASSLAMGGAGEKLFF. The chain joins TRBV7-2 to TRBJ1-4; the D gene is possibly TRBD1 (6 bases). Trimming removed 0 bases from V and 7 bases from J, with 15 bases in between. In germline, CDR1 is SGHTA, CDR2 FQGNSA. The CDR3 loop spans 16 amino acids.

This clone was detected once. The chain couples TRBV28 to TRBJ1-6; the D gene is possibly TRBD1 (6 bases). The V end lost 4 bases, the J end lost 4 bases, and 17 bases lay between the germline ends. The CDR3 runs 17 residues. Per germline, CDR1 MDHEN and CDR2 SYDVKM. DNA of the CDR3: TGTGCCAGCAGTTCCCCGGGGGCGAGACAGTATAATTCACCCCTCCACTTT. Its protein is CASSSPGARQYNSPLHF.

The chain carries TRBV7-8 and TRBJ2-4; D is unresolved. The CDR3 loop spans 16 amino acids. Germline assignment: CDR1 SGHVS and CDR2 FQNEAQ. V dropped 1 base and J dropped 2 bases, with 12 bases sitting between them. The CDR3 bases are TGTGCCAGCAGCTTAGGGGGTACGATATCCAAAAACATTCAGTACTTC. It specifies CASSLGGTISKNIQYF. Supplemented by reference TRBV7-8 and TRBJ2-4, the full variable domain reads GAGVSQSPRYKVAKRGQDVALRCDPISGHVSLFWYQQALGQGPEFLTYFQNEAQLDKSGLPSDRFFAERPEGSVSTLKIQRTQQEDSAVYLCASSLGGTISKNIQYFGAGTRLSVL.

CDR3 nucleotides: TGTGCCAGCAGCTTGTTAGGGGACCCCGGGGCCAACGTCCTGACTTTC. Its translation: CASSLLGDPGANVLTF. This chain joins TRBV5-4 and TRBJ2-6, with D tentatively TRBD1 or TRBD2 (5 bases each). Germline CDR1 SGHNT, CDR2 YYREEE (reference sequence). CDR3 length equals 16 residues. With 1 base removed from V and 4 bases from J, the gap between germline ends came to 12 bases. The full variable domain, in which reference TRBV5-4 and TRBJ2-6 provide the parts outside the CDR3, is ETGVTQSPTHLIKTRGQQVTLRCSSQSGHNTVSWYQQALGQGPQFIFQYYREEENGRGNFPPRFSGLQFPNYSSELNVNALELDDSALYLCASSLLGDPGANVLTFGAGSRLTVL.

The gene calls are TRBV18 and TRBJ2-6, with D unclear. Trimming stripped 2 bases from V and 4 bases from J, with 12 bases between. The germline CDR1 and CDR2 sequences are KGHSH and LQKENI. The CDR3 has 16 residues. The CDR3, as DNA: TGTGCCAGCTCACCAACGTACGGGCAGGGGGCCAACGTCCTGACTTTC. The encoded protein is CASSPTYGQGANVLTF. Full variable domain (missing parts from reference TRBV18 and TRBJ2-6): NAGVMQNPRHLVRRRGQEARLRCSPMKGHSHVYWYRQLPEEGLKFMVYLQKENIIDESGMPKERFSAEFPKEGPSILRIQQVVRGDSAAYFCASSPTYGQGANVLTFGAGSRLTVL.

This clone was detected only a few times. This rearrangement joins TRBV10-3 to TRBJ1-1, with D hard to call. Germline assignment: CDR1 ENHRY and CDR2 SYGVKD. This CDR3 spans 13 amino acids. V was pared by 6 bases and J by 1 base, with 9 bases between. The CDR3 spells CAIRTDTNTEAFF. CDR3 nucleotides: TGTGCCATCAGAACAGACACGAACACTGAAGCTTTCTTT.

The chain combines TRBV6-5 with TRBJ1-1, with TRBD1 matching 8 bases. CDR1 and CDR2 from the germline V gene are MNHEY and SVGAGI. This CDR3 region has 14 residues. The trim removed 5 bases at V and 5 bases at J, leaving 7 bases unmatched. The CDR3 region is CASSQPGGRTEAFF. CDR3 DNA sequence: TGTGCCAGCAGTCAACCAGGGGGCCGAACTGAAGCTTTCTTT.

In this sample, this clone turned up once. The chain combines TRBV4-3 with TRBJ2-3, with D unresolved. Germline lookup yields CDR1 LGHNA and CDR2 YSLEER. The CDR3 spans 13 residues. The V end was cut by 0 bases, the J end by 5 bases, with 6 bases between. In DNA form, the CDR3 reads TGCGCCAGCAGCCAAGATCTTCTAGATACGCAGTATTTT. Its protein product is CASSQDLLDTQYF.

The chain recombines TRBV5-1 with TRBJ1-3, with no clear D. The V gene lost 0 bases and the J gene lost 2 bases, with 6 bases spanning the gap. The CDR3 has 14 residues. The germline V gene has CDR1 SGHRS and CDR2 YFSETQ. The chain's CDR3 is CASSLAGAGNTIYF. For the CDR3, the DNA is TGCGCCAGCAGCTTGGCGGGCGCTGGAAACACCATATATTTT. Based on the CDR3 plus reference TRBV5-1 and TRBJ1-3, the full variable domain is KAGVTQTPRYLIKTRGQQVTLSCSPISGHRSVSWYQQTPGQGLQFLFEYFSETQRNKGNFPGRFSGRQFSNSRSEMNVSTLELGDSALYLCASSLAGAGNTIYFGEGSWLTVV.

J is TRBJ1-3 and V is TRBV30; 7 bases align to TRBD1. The germline gives CDR1 GTSNPN, CDR2 SVGIG (reference sequence). The CDR3 totals 13 residues. The V gene end was trimmed by 0 bases and the J gene end by 5 bases; junction bases not matched to a gene: 1. In DNA form, the CDR3 reads TGTGCCTGGAGTGTGGGACAGCGAAACACCATATATTTT. It yields the protein CAWSVGQRNTIYF.

The chain carries TRBV7-2 and TRBJ1-1, with unresolved D. V gave up 5 bases and J gave up 4 bases, with 14 bases separating them. This CDR3 is built from 14 residues. CDR1 is SGHTA, CDR2 FQGNSA, per germline. This chain's CDR3 is CASSENLRSTEAFF. The CDR3 DNA sequence: TGTGCCAGCAGCGAGAACCTAAGGAGCACTGAAGCTTTCTTT.

The table lists this clone with a few counts. The V and J genes are TRBV19 and TRBJ2-2; D call uncertain. CDR1 LNHDA and CDR2 SQIVND come from the germline V gene (reference sequence). CDR3 length: 12 residues. V shed 7 bases and J shed 5 bases, with 8 bases lying between them. CDR3 sequence reads: CASIARTGELFF. The CDR3 bases are TGTGCCAGTATAGCCCGGACCGGGGAGCTGTTTTTT. Together with reference TRBV19 and TRBJ2-2, the CDR3 gives the full variable domain: DGGITQSPKYLFRKEGQNVTLSCEQNLNHDAMYWYRQDPGQGLRLIYYSQIVNDFQKGDIAEGYSVSREKKESFPLTVTSAQKNPTAFYLCASIARTGELFFGEGSRLTVL.

This clone was observed a few times. V usage is TRBV2 and J usage is TRBJ1-2; 8 nucleotides match TRBD1. The CDR3 loop spans 14 amino acids. V was clipped by 7 bases and J by 6 bases; unmatched bases: 10. Germline CDR1 reads SNHLY; CDR2 reads FYNNEI. The CDR3 loop reads CASIGLQGVHGYTF. The DNA for the CDR3 is TGTGCCAGCATTGGTTTACAGGGGGTCCATGGCTACACCTTC.

The rearrangement uses TRBV7-2 and TRBJ2-5; the D gene is possibly TRBD1 (5 bases). CDR1 is SGHTA, CDR2 FQGNSA, per germline. This CDR3 has 14 amino acids. V was clipped by 4 bases and J by 9 bases, with 18 bases between them. For the CDR3, the DNA is TGTGCCAGCAGCTCCGGACATTCTAATAGGGCCCAGTACTTC. Its translation: CASSSGHSNRAQYF.

The chain combines TRBV7-8 with TRBJ2-7, with 10 bases lining up with TRBD1. The CDR3 totals 14 residues. Germline CDR1 is SGHVS and CDR2 is FQNEAQ. Trimming cost V 2 bases and J 7 bases; bases outside gene matches: 5. Here the CDR3 DNA reads TGTGCCAGCAGCTTAAGGACAGGGGGAGGAGAGCAGTACTTC. This codes for CASSLRTGGGEQYF.

This chain connects TRBV5-1 to TRBJ2-1, with TRBD1 matching over 10 bases. CDR1 is SGHRS and CDR2 is YFSETQ in the germline V gene. The CDR3 has 19 residues. Trimming took 0 bases from V and 6 from J; bases not matched to a gene: 15. The CDR3 DNA sequence: TGCGCCAGCAGCTTGGCCCCTACCCAATGGACAGGGGGTGGCAATGAGCAGTTCTTC. Translated, it gives CASSLAPTQWTGGGNEQFF.

V is TRBV27 and J is TRBJ1-1; weak D call: TRBD1 (6 bases). CDR1 is MNHEY and CDR2 is SMNVEV in the germline V gene (reference sequence). The CDR3 length is 17 residues. V was shortened by 2 bases and J by 3 bases, with 19 bases between the two germline ends. The DNA of the CDR3 is TGTGCCAGCAGTTTAACGGGGGCCCCTTGGGGGGACACTGAAGCTTTCTTT. It yields the protein CASSLTGAPWGDTEAFF.

This chain uses TRBV2 with TRBJ1-2; 7 positions agree with TRBD1. Germline loops: CDR1 SNHLY, CDR2 FYNNEI. This CDR3 has 16 amino acids. Germline trimming cut 5 bases from V and 6 bases from J; bases unmatched to any gene: 15. The CDR3 region is CASSKLPGQLSDGYTF. Written as DNA, the CDR3 is TGTGCCAGCAGTAAGCTCCCGGGACAGCTCTCCGATGGCTACACCTTC.